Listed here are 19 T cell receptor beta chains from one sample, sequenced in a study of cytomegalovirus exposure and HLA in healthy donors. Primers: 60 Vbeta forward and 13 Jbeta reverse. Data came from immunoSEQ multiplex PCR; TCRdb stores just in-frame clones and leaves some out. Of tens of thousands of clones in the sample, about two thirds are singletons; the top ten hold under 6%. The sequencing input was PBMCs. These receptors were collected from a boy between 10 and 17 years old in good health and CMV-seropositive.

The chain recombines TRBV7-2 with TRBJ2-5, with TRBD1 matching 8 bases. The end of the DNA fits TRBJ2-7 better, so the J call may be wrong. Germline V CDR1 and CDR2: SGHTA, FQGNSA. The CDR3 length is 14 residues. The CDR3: CASSIRQGPYEQYF. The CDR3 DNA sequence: TGTGCCAGCAGCATCAGACAGGGGCCCTACGAGCAGTACTTC.

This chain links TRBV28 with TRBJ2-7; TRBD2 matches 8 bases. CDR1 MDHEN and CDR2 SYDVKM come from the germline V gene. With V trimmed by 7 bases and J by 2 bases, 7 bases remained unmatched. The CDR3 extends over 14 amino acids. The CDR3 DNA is TGTGCCAGCAAGGGCGGGGGGCGAACCTACGAGCAGTACTTC. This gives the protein CASKGGGRTYEQYF.

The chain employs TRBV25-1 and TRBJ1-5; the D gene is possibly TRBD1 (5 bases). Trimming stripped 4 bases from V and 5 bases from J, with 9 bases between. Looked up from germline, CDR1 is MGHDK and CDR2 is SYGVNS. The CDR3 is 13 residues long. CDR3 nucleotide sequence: TGTGCCAGCAGTGGTTCAGGGTATCAGCCCCAGCATTTT. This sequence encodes CASSGSGYQPQHF.

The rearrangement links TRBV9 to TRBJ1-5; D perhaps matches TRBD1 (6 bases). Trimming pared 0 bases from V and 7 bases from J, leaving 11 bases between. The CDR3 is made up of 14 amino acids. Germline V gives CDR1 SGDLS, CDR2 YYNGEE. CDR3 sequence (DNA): TGTGCCAGCAGCGTAGAGGGAGGGGGACAGCCCCAGCATTTT. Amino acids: CASSVEGGGQPQHF.

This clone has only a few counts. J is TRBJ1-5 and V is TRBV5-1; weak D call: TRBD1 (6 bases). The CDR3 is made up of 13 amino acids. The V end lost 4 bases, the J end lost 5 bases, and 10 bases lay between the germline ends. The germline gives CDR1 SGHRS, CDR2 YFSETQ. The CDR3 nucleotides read TGCGCCAGCAGCATGAACAGGGATCAGCCCCAGCATTTT. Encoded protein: CASSMNRDQPQHF.

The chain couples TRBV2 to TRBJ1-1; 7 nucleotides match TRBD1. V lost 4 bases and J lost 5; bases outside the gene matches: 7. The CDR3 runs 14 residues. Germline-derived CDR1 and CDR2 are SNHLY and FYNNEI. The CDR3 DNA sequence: TGTGCCAGCAGTGTTCTGGCAGGGGGAACTGAAGCTTTCTTT. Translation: CASSVLAGGTEAFF.

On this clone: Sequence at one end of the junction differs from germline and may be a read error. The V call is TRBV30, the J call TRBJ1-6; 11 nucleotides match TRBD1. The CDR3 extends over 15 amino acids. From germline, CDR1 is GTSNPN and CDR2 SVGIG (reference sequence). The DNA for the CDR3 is TGTGCCTGGAGTGGCGGGACAGGGGGAGTTTCACCCCTCAACTTT. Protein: CAWSGGTGGVSPLNF.

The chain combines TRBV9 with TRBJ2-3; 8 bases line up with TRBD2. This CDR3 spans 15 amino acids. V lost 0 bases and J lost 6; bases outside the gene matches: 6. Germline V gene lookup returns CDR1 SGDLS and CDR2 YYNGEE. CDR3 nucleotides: TGTGCCAGCAGCGTAGAGAGCGGGAGAGGGGATACGCAGTATTTT. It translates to CASSVESGRGDTQYF.

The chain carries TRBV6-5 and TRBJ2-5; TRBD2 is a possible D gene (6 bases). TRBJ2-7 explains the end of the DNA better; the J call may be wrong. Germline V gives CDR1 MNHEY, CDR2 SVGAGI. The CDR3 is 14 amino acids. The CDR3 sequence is CASSFGRSSYEQYF. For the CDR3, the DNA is TGTGCCAGCAGCTTTGGGAGGAGCTCCTACGAGCAGTACTTC.

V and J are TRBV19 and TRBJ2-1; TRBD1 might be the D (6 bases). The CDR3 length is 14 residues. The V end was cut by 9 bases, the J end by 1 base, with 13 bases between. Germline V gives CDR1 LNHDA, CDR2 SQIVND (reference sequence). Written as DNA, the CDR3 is TGTGCCAGCAGGGGTTCTCAATCCTACAATGAGCAGTTCTTC. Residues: CASRGSQSYNEQFF. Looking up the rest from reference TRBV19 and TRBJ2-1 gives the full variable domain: DGGITQSPKYLFRKEGQNVTLSCEQNLNHDAMYWYRQDPGQGLRLIYYSQIVNDFQKGDIAEGYSVSREKKESFPLTVTSAQKNPTAFYLCASRGSQSYNEQFFGPGTRLTVL.

Here the CDR3 DNA reads TGTGCCTGGAGTGGGGAATACAGGGTTCCTGGGGCCAACGTCCTGACTTTC. Its protein product is CAWSGEYRVPGANVLTF. V usage is TRBV30 and J usage is TRBJ2-6; tentatively, D is TRBD1 (6 bases). V was clipped by 1 base and J by 2 bases, with 15 bases between them. The CDR3 covers 17 residues. CDR1 is GTSNPN, CDR2 SVGIG, per germline (reference sequence).

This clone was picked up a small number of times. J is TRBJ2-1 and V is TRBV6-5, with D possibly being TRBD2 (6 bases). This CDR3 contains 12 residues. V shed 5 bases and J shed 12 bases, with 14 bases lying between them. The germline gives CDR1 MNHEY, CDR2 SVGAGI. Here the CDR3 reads CASSPGTSGQFF. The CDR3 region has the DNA TGTGCCAGCAGTCCCGGGACTTCGGGGCAGTTCTTC.

The CDR3 nucleotides read TGTGCCAGCAGCCACCTCGAGGGCTCTGCTGGCTATGGCTACACCTTC. Its protein product is CASSHLEGSAGYGYTF. This rearrangement joins TRBV7-9 to TRBJ1-2; no definite D call. Deletions cut 5 bases from V and 4 bases from J, with 20 bases between. The germline CDR1 and CDR2 sequences are SEHNR and FQNEAQ (reference sequence). The CDR3 contains 16 residues.

The CDR3 loop is CASSPQGSGTEAFF. CDR3 bases: TGTGCCAGCTCACCGCAGGGTAGCGGCACTGAAGCTTTCTTT. The chain combines TRBV18 with TRBJ1-1; a possible D gene is TRBD1 (5 bases). The CDR3 sequence is 14 residues long. Trimming left V 3 bases short and J 4 bases short, with 12 bases between. Germline V gene lookup returns CDR1 KGHSH and CDR2 LQKENI. The full variable domain, completed using reference TRBV18 and TRBJ1-1, is NAGVMQNPRHLVRRRGQEARLRCSPMKGHSHVYWYRQLPEEGLKFMVYLQKENIIDESGMPKERFSAEFPKEGPSILRIQQVVRGDSAAYFCASSPQGSGTEAFFGQGTRLTVV.

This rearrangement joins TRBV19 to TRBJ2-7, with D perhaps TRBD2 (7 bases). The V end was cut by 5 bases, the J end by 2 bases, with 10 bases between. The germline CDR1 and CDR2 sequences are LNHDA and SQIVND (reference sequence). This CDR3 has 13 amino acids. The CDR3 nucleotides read TGTGCCAGTAGTCTCGGGGGGCCCTACGAGCAGTACTTC. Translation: CASSLGGPYEQYF.

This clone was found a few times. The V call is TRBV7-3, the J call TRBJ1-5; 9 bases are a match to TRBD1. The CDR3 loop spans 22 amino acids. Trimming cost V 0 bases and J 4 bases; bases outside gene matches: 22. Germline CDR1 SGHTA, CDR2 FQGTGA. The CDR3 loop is CASSLTKPLGQGLPILNQPQHF. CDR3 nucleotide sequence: TGTGCCAGCAGCTTAACAAAGCCCCTCGGACAGGGGCTACCGATTTTAAATCAGCCCCAGCATTTT.

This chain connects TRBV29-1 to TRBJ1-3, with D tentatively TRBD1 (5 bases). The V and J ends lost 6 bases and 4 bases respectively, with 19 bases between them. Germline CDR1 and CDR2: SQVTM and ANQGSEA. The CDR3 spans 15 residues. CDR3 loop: CSVAGGAGRGNTIYF. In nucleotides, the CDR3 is TGCAGCGTGGCTGGAGGGGCAGGGAGAGGAAACACCATATATTTT.

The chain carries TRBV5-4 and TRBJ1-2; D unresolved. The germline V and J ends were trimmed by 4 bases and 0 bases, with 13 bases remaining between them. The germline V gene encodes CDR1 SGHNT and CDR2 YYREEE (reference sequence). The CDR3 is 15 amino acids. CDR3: CASSPRPGANYGYTF. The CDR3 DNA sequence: TGTGCCAGCAGCCCCCGACCGGGAGCTAACTATGGCTACACCTTC.

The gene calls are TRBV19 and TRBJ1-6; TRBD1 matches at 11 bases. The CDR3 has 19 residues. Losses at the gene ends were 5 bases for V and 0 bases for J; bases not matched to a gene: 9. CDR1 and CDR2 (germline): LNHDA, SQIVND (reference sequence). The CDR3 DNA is TGTGCCAGTAGTTCCACGGCCGGGACAGGGGGCTCCTATAATTCACCCCTCCACTTT. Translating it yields CASSSTAGTGGSYNSPLHF.